The clone carrying this T cell receptor (beta chain) was counted a few times. TCRdb used MiXCR to reprocess the RT-PCR reads, holding one entry per CDR3 protein. The data hold more than 600,000 distinct CDR3 sequences, with 12% to 15% observed a single time. CDR3 length: 16 residues. V was trimmed by 4 bases and J by 4 bases, leaving 17 bases between them. Germline values: CDR1 LGHDT, CDR2 YNNKEL (reference sequence). The sample taken for sequencing was memory CD4+ T cells from blood. The chain links TRBV3-1 to TRBJ2-1; D is possibly TRBD2 (6 bases). The sequence was obtained from a female donor in good health, serving as a healthy control. Here the CDR3 reads CASSPPRTNFYNEQFF. The CDR3 bases are TGTGCCAGCAGCCCACCTCGGACTAATTTTTACAATGAGCAGTTCTTC.